This T cell receptor (beta chain) came from a study of T cell responses to AZD1222 COVID-19 vaccine. Germline assignment: CDR1 MNHNS and CDR2 SASEGT. The V and J ends lost 0 bases and 2 bases respectively, with 10 bases between them. The CDR3 totals 15 residues. Assay used: immunoSEQ multiplex PCR; TCRdb lists only in-frame clones, some missing. In the table there are 95,000 to 150,000 clones, more than 70% of which are singletons. The input for sequencing was peripheral blood, taken 28 days after the second AZD1222 dose. This TCR derives from an adult who received the AZD1222 COVID-19 vaccine. The V gene is TRBV6-1, the J gene TRBJ1-1; a weak D match, TRBD1 (6 bases). DNA for the CDR3: TGTGCCAGCAGTGAAGCCGGGGGCGTTAACACTGAAGCTTTCTTT. Translation gives CASSEAGGVNTEAFF.